Sequencing of this T cell receptor beta chain was carried out in a study of shared clonotypes between healthy human individuals. General study points: It was anticipated that sequencing depth would influence how many clonotypes donors shared. The study generally estimated greater richness for naive than memory subsets.

The assay was immunoSEQ multiplex PCR, and TCRdb's table has in-frame clones only and misses some. Of approximately 1.9 million clones listed, 85% to 95% are singletons. As to this clone: Its specificity is unknown.

Trimming left V 1 base short and J 10 bases short, with 11 bases between. Germline V gives CDR1 SGHNT, CDR2 YENEEA. CDR3 length: 13 amino acids. Only CD45RO-negative cells positively selected for CCR7 counted as naive CD8 cells, so terminally differentiated effector memory CD45RA+ cells were excluded. The clonotype was recovered from a man aged 18 to 30 in good health. Some clones in this sample may be carry-over from other donors' samples. The sequencing input was naive CD8+ T cells from PBMCs. The chain employs TRBV11-3 and TRBJ2-1; D is undetermined. CDR3 residues: CASSLVNGHEQFF. The CDR3 nucleotides read TGTGCCAGCAGCTTAGTTAATGGTCACGAGCAGTTCTTC.